The clone carrying this T cell receptor (beta chain) came up a few times. Its antigen is unidentified. This entry is derived from a study of human T cells and chemical hapten exposure. Study details: During the roughly 25-week study period, patients had diphenylcyclopropenone applied to the scalp every week.

Time point in this sample: patch test 3, about 24 weeks after DPC sensitization. The treatment: therapeutic diphenylcyclopropenone sensitization with weekly scalp DPC. Unfractionated whole blood was the source from which total RNA was extracted. Each donor was an alopecia patient between 18 and 70 years of age who qualified for DPC. Source study methods: Samples had a median of around 92,000 TCRs, ranging about 23,224 to 700,000. Via MiXCR, TCRdb re-called the RACE reads, giving one row per CDR3 protein. TCRdb's processing, not the authors' own work, is the source of the V and J calls. The table records tens of thousands of distinct CDR3 sequences, 9.5% of them present only once. This CDR3 is 17 amino acids long. V gave up 4 bases and J gave up 5 bases; unmatched junction bases: 12. Per germline, CDR1 SEHNR and CDR2 FQNEAQ (reference sequence). Broader study findings: Patch test scores rose with PT1 expanded TCR counts, a positive correlation.

The receptor's source is a man aged 45-65 years with alopecia areata. Some clones in this sample may be carry-over from other donors' samples. The chain employs TRBV7-9 and TRBJ2-1; 9 nucleotides line up with TRBD2. Here the sequenced sample was whole blood, taken in connection with sensitization to the hapten diphenylcyclopropenone (DPC). The DNA of the CDR3 is TGTGCCAGCAGCTCATCTAAAGCGGGAGGCCCAGACAATGAGCAGTTCTTC. Its protein product is CASSSSKAGGPDNEQFF.